The source of this T cell receptor beta chain is a study of beta chain features in type 1 diabetes. Study-level results: The study found moderately but significantly shorter TCRB CDR3s in all four CD4+ subsets of Type 1 diabetes patients.

The investigators reverse transcribed all of the isolated RNA, so they sequenced expressed TCRB transcripts. Naive, central memory and regulatory T cell samples came to a mean of approximately 3.57 million reads. The repertoire was sequenced with immunoSEQ multiplex PCR; TCRdb's copy has only in-frame clones and lacks some. The data show 350,000 to 450,000 clones, around 13% seen once. The CDR3 has 13 residues. V gave up 4 bases and J gave up 4 bases, with 9 bases separating them. Germline V CDR1 and CDR2: SGHRS, YFSETQ. A remark on this clone: Its target is not known.

This clonotype was sampled from a woman under 30 with type 1 diabetes. The sample consisted of naive CD4+ T cells from blood. The rearrangement links TRBV5-1 to TRBJ2-1; D may be TRBD1 (6 bases). CDR3 amino acids: CASSPGQYNEQFF. Written as DNA, the CDR3 is TGCGCCAGCAGCCCTGGACAGTACAATGAGCAGTTCTTC.